The 23 T cell receptor beta chains in this list originate from one sample, sequenced in a study of blood T cell repertoires in COVID-19. Sequencing used immunoSEQ multiplex PCR; TCRdb keeps in-frame clones, though not all of them. This table holds more than 250,000 clones, roughly 80% found once. The sequenced sample was PBMCs or T cells enriched from blood (not recorded which). All receptors come from a man aged 40-50 years who had been exposed to COVID-19.

The chain couples TRBV30 to TRBJ1-1; TRBD1 is a possible D gene (5 bases). V lost 5 bases, J lost 5 bases, and 12 bases lay in between. The germline V gene encodes CDR1 GTSNPN and CDR2 SVGIG (reference sequence). The CDR3 loop spans 12 amino acids. The CDR3 here is CAWGGEWTEAFF. The CDR3 DNA follows: TGTGCCTGGGGGGGGGAGTGGACTGAAGCTTTCTTT.

V and J are TRBV9 and TRBJ2-1; TRBD1 agrees at 9 bases. CDR1 and CDR2 (germline): SGDLS, YYNGEE. With 7 bases clipped from V and 8 bases from J, the junction kept 13 bases outside the gene matches. The CDR3 contains 15 residues. The CDR3 here is CASAKTGGSIDEQFF. The CDR3 DNA sequence: TGTGCCAGCGCTAAGACAGGGGGTAGTATAGATGAGCAGTTCTTC.

In this sample, this clone turned up a few times. Other DNA variants within this sample encode the same CDR3. The rearrangement uses TRBV19 and TRBJ2-2; 11 nucleotides match TRBD1. CDR1 and CDR2 (germline): LNHDA, SQIVND (reference sequence). The CDR3 covers 14 residues. V dropped 6 bases and J dropped 5; count of bases not matched to a gene: 2. CDR3 in amino acids: CASRGTGGTGELFF. The DNA for the CDR3 is TGTGCCAGTAGAGGGACAGGGGGTACCGGGGAGCTGTTTTTT.

This clone was counted a single time. The rearrangement joins TRBV19 to TRBJ1-2; 9 nucleotides align to TRBD1. J gave up 1 base and V 6 bases, and 9 bases lay outside the gene matches. The CDR3 totals 16 residues. Germline CDR1 is LNHDA and CDR2 is SQIVND (reference sequence). CDR3 region: CASSAGTGTVNYGYTF. Here the CDR3 DNA reads TGTGCCAGTAGCGCCGGGACAGGGACTGTTAACTATGGCTACACCTTC.

The chain joins TRBV18 to TRBJ2-7, with 10 bases identical to TRBD2. This CDR3 region has 17 residues. CDR1 is KGHSH and CDR2 is LQKENI in the germline V gene. Trimming took 1 base from V and 2 from J; bases not matched to a gene: 8. The CDR3 loop reads CASSPLLAGDSTYEQYF. For the CDR3, the DNA is TGTGCCAGCTCACCACTTCTAGCGGGAGATAGTACCTACGAGCAGTACTTC. Together with reference TRBV18 and TRBJ2-7, the CDR3 gives the full variable domain: NAGVMQNPRHLVRRRGQEARLRCSPMKGHSHVYWYRQLPEEGLKFMVYLQKENIIDESGMPKERFSAEFPKEGPSILRIQQVVRGDSAAYFCASSPLLAGDSTYEQYFGPGTRLTVT.

This chain links TRBV9 with TRBJ2-5; D is uncertain. The germline V gene encodes CDR1 SGDLS and CDR2 YYNGEE. The CDR3 consists of 14 residues. V was cut by 4 bases and J by 5 bases, with 15 bases left in between. CDR3 DNA sequence: TGTGCCAGCAGCCCCCACTACCCCGGGGAGACCCAGTACTTC. Protein sequence: CASSPHYPGETQYF.

This clone was seen many times. The rearrangement uses TRBV7-9 and TRBJ1-1, with TRBD1 identical over 9 bases. CDR3 length: 14 residues. J lost 5 bases, V lost 5 bases, and 6 bases had no gene match. Per the germline V gene, CDR1 is SEHNR and CDR2 is FQNEAQ (reference sequence). This CDR3 is CASSPGQGWTEAFF. CDR3 sequence (DNA): TGTGCCAGCAGCCCGGGACAGGGCTGGACTGAAGCTTTCTTT.

Comment on this clone: At one end, the junction sequence differs from germline, possibly due to a read error. The chain recombines TRBV20-1 with TRBJ1-1, with 7 bases identical to TRBD1. CDR3 length: 13 residues. Germline values: CDR1 DFQATT, CDR2 SNEGSKA (reference sequence). DNA for the CDR3: TGCAGTGCTAGTGGACAGGCGGGCACTGGAGCTTTCTTT. Encoded protein: CSASGQAGTGAFF.

In this sample, this clone turned up a few times. The chain joins TRBV21-1 to TRBJ2-1; the table's D call, TRBD2, was not checked against the DNA. TRBV21-1 is designated a pseudogene. The CDR3 has 15 residues. CDR3 DNA: TGTGCCAGCGATGATAGCGGGAGGGCCGGGAATGAGCAGTTCTTC. Translation gives CASDDSGRAGNEQFF.

This chain uses TRBV5-4 with TRBJ2-7; 7 nucleotides align to TRBD2. The V gene end was trimmed by 5 bases and the J gene end by 0 bases; junction bases not matched to a gene: 14. Per germline, CDR1 SGHNT and CDR2 YYREEE (reference sequence). CDR3 size: 17 residues. CDR3 nucleotide sequence: TGTGCCAGCAGTAGTCCACCGGGGGGAGAGGGCTCCTACGAGCAGTACTTC. Translating it yields CASSSPPGGEGSYEQYF.

This chain joins TRBV29-1 and TRBJ1-1; D might be TRBD1 (6 bases). Germline-derived CDR1 and CDR2 are SQVTM and ANQGSEA. This CDR3 contains 13 residues. V was trimmed by 6 bases and J by 6 bases, leaving 17 bases between them. This CDR3 reads CSVDSLLGAEAFF. In DNA, the CDR3 is TGCAGCGTGGACAGCCTCTTGGGCGCTGAAGCTTTCTTT. The full variable domain, rest sourced from reference TRBV29-1 and TRBJ1-1, is SAVISQKPSRDICQRGTSLTIQCQVDSQVTMMFWYRQQPGQSLTLIATANQGSEATYESGFVIDKFPISRPNLTFSTLTVSNMSPEDSSIYLCSVDSLLGAEAFFGQGTRLTVV.

The chain joins TRBV9 to TRBJ1-3, with D uncertain. Trimming took off 2 bases at V and 3 bases at J, with 6 bases between the two ends. The germline V gene has CDR1 SGDLS and CDR2 YYNGEE. CDR3 length equals 13 residues. CDR3 coding DNA: TGTGCCAGCAGCGTGGCGGATGGAAACACCATATATTTT. It encodes CASSVADGNTIYF.

The chain combines TRBV24-1 with TRBJ1-1; the match to TRBD1 covers 8 bases. Looked up from germline, CDR1 is KGHDR and CDR2 is SFDVKD. V lost 7 bases, J lost 2 bases, and 5 bases stayed unmatched. This CDR3 comprises 14 residues. The CDR3 DNA is TGTGCCACCAGCGACAGGGGTGTAAACACTGAAGCTTTCTTT. Translation gives CATSDRGVNTEAFF.

This chain uses TRBV6-4 with TRBJ1-6; 7 bases align to TRBD1. Losses at the gene ends were 3 bases for V and 9 bases for J; bases not matched to a gene: 8. Germline CDR1 is MRHNA and CDR2 is SNTAGT. This CDR3 spans 15 amino acids. This chain's CDR3 is CASSEEGAVGSPLHF. DNA for the CDR3: TGTGCCAGCAGTGAGGAGGGGGCGGTTGGTTCACCCCTCCACTTT.

The J gene is TRBJ2-1, the V gene TRBV10-3; 9 nucleotides line up with TRBD2. Germline loops: CDR1 ENHRY, CDR2 SYGVKD. CDR3 length: 16 residues. The V segment lost 6 bases and the J segment 5 bases; nucleotides outside the gene matches: 11. CDR3 in DNA: TGTGCCATCAGGGGGAGTAGACTAGCGGTAAACAATGAGCAGTTCTTC. Protein product: CAIRGSRLAVNNEQFF.

The rearrangement joins TRBV27 to TRBJ2-6, with D unresolved. Germline lookup yields CDR1 MNHEY and CDR2 SMNVEV (reference sequence). Trimming took off 3 bases at V and 6 bases at J, with 9 bases between the two ends. CDR3 length: 14 residues. The CDR3 region is CASSFRPKANVLTF. The CDR3 region has the DNA TGTGCCAGCAGTTTCCGCCCTAAGGCCAACGTCCTGACTTTC.

V gene TRBV9 combines with J gene TRBJ2-7, with 7 positions matching TRBD2. Germline V gives CDR1 SGDLS, CDR2 YYNGEE. Unmatched junction bases numbered 8, after V lost 1 base and J lost 4 bases. The CDR3 has 15 residues. CDR3: CASSVSASGIYEQYF. The DNA for the CDR3 is TGTGCCAGCAGCGTATCGGCTAGCGGAATATACGAGCAGTACTTC.

The chain recombines TRBV10-3 with TRBJ2-7; TRBD2 aligns across 7 bases. The length of the CDR3 is 14 residues. The V segment lost 2 bases and the J segment 6 bases; nucleotides outside the gene matches: 7. Germline V CDR1 and CDR2: ENHRY, SYGVKD. CDR3 DNA sequence: TGTGCCATCAGTGAGAGGGGATCGGGGGGCGAGCAGTACTTC. Its protein product is CAISERGSGGEQYF.

The chain combines TRBV19 with TRBJ1-5; 10 nucleotides line up with TRBD1. CDR3 size: 13 residues. Per the germline V gene, CDR1 is LNHDA and CDR2 is SQIVND (reference sequence). V was clipped by 9 bases and J by 6 bases; unmatched bases: 5. This chain's CDR3 is CASGDRGAQPQHF. CDR3 bases: TGTGCCAGCGGGGACAGGGGAGCTCAGCCCCAGCATTTT.

The CDR3 protein is CAIRALVQGRYEQYF. In DNA, the CDR3 is TGTGCCATCAGAGCCTTGGTACAGGGTCGCTACGAGCAGTACTTC. The chain recombines TRBV10-3 with TRBJ2-7; D possibly corresponds to TRBD1 (6 bases). This CDR3 region has 15 residues. Trimming removed 6 bases at V and 3 bases at J, with 18 bases between. Germline V CDR1 and CDR2: ENHRY, SYGVKD.

CDR3 region: CASSPRGGTDQETQYF. The CDR3 coding sequence is TGTGCCAGCAGCCCTCGGGGGGGGACAGACCAAGAGACCCAGTACTTC. The chain uses TRBV7-2 and TRBJ2-5, with D possibly matching TRBD2 (8 bases). The CDR3 contains 16 residues. Deletions cut 5 bases from V and 0 bases from J, with 16 bases between. The germline CDR1 and CDR2 sequences are SGHTA and FQGNSA.

The table lists this clone with a count of one. V and J are TRBV6-5 and TRBJ2-1, with 9 bases identical to TRBD2. V trimming: 10 bases; J trimming: 5 bases; junction bases outside the gene matches: 12. Germline CDR1 reads MNHEY; CDR2 reads SVGAGI. This CDR3 has 15 residues. Written as DNA, the CDR3 is TGTGCCACCACCACTAAGCGGGAGGTGAACAATGAGCAGTTCTTC. It translates to CATTTKREVNNEQFF.

This chain connects TRBV18 to TRBJ2-1, with D unclear. Germline-derived CDR1 and CDR2 are KGHSH and LQKENI. V shed 3 bases and J shed 1 base, with 10 bases lying between them. The CDR3 has 15 amino acids. CDR3 nucleotides: TGTGCCAGCTCACCCATAGACACGTCCTACAATGAGCAGTTCTTC. Its translation is CASSPIDTSYNEQFF.